This entry features one T cell receptor beta chain sequence. Data came from immunoSEQ multiplex PCR; TCRdb stores just in-frame clones and leaves some out. The sample contains some 69,000 clones, 83% of which appear only once. These data originate in a study of T cell responses to AZD1222 COVID-19 vaccine. Second doses that came at about 4 or about 12 weeks were put together. The material was peripheral blood, obtained 28 days after the second AZD1222 dose. The clonotype comes from an adult who received the AZD1222 COVID-19 vaccine.

CDR3 in DNA: TGTGCCTGGAGCGATGGGGTATTTGGAAACACCATATATTTT. It codes for CAWSDGVFGNTIYF. The chain is built from TRBV30 and TRBJ1-3; D not certain. Germline V CDR1 and CDR2: GTSNPN, SVGIG (reference sequence). CDR3 length: 14 residues. V lost 3 bases to trimming and J lost 3 bases, with 12 bases between them.